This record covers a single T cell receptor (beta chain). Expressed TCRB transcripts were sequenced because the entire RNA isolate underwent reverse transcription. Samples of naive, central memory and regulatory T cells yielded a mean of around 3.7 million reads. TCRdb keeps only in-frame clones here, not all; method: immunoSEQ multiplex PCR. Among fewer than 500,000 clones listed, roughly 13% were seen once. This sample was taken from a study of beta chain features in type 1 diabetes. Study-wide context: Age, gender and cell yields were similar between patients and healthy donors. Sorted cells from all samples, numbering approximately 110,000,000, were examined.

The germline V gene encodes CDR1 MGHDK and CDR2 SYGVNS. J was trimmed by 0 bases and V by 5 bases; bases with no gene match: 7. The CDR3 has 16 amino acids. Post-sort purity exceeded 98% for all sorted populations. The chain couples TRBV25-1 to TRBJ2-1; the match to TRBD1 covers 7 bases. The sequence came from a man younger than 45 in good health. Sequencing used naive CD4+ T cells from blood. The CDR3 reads CASSLRQGNSYNEQFF. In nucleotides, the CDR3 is TGTGCCAGCAGTCTCCGACAGGGTAACTCCTACAATGAGCAGTTCTTC.